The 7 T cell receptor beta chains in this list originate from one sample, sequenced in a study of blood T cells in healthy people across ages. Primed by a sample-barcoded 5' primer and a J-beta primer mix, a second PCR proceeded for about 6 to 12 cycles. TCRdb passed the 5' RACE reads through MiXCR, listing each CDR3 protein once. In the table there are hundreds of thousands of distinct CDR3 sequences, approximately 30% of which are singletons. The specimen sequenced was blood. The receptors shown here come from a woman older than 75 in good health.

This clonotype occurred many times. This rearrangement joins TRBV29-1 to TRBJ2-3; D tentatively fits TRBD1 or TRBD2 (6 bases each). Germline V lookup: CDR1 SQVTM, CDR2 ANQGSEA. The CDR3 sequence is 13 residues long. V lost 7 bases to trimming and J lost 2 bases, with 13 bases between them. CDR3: CSARRGDTDTQYF. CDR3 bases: TGCAGCGCAAGGAGGGGGGACACAGATACGCAGTATTTT.

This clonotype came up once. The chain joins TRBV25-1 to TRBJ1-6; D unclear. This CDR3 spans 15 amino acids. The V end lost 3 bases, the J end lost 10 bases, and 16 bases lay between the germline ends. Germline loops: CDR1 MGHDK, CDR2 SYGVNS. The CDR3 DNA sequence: TGTGCCAGCAGTGAGAGTTTCGGGGATGGGTCACCCCTCCACTTT. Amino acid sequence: CASSESFGDGSPLHF.

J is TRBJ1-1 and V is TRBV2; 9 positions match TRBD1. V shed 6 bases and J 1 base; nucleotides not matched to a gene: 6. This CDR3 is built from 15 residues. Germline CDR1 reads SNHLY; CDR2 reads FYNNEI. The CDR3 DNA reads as TGTGCCAGCAGATCGGACAGGGGAGGGAACACTGAAGCTTTCTTT. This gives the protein CASRSDRGGNTEAFF. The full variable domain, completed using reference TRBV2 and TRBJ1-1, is EPEVTQTPSHQVTQMGQEVILRCVPISNHLYFYWYRQILGQKVEFLVSFYNNEISEKSEIFDDQFSVERPDGSNFTLKIRSTKLEDSAMYFCASRSDRGGNTEAFFGQGTRLTVV.

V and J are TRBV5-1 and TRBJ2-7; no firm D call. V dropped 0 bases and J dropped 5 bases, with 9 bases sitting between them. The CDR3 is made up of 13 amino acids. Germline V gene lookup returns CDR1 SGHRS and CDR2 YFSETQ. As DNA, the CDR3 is TGCGCCAGCAGCTTGGCCATGGTAGACGAGCAGTACTTC. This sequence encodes CASSLAMVDEQYF.

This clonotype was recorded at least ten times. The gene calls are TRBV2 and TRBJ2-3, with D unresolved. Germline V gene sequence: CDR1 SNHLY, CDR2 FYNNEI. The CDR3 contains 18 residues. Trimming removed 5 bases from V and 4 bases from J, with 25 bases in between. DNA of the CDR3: TGTGCCAGCAGTTACACCGTACCGGGCCATCCCCCCCCAGATACGCAGTATTTT. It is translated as CASSYTVPGHPPPDTQYF.

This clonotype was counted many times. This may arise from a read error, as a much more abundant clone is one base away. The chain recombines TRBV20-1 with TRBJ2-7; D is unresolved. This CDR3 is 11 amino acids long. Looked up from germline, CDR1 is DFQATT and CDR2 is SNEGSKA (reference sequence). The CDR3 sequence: CRAPYTYEQYF. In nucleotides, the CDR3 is TGCAGGGCCCCATACACCTACGAGCAGTACTTC.

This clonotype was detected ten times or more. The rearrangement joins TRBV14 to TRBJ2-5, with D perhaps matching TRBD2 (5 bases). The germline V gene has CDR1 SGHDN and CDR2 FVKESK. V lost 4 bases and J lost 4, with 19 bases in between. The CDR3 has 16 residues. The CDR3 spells CASSRRTQLGPETQYF. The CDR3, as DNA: TGTGCCAGCAGCCGCCGGACTCAACTCGGTCCAGAGACCCAGTACTTC.